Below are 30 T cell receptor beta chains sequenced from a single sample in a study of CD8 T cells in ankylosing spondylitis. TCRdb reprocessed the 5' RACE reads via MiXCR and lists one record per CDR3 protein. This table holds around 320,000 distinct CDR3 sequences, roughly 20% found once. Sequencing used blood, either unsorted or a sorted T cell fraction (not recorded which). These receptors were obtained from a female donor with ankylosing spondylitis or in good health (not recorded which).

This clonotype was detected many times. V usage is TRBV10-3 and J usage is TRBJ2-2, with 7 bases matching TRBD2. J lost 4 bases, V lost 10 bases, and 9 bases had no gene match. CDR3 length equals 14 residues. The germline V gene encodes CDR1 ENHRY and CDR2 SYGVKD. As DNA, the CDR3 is TGTGCCAGCTCAGCGGGAATCCGCACCGGGGAGCTGTTTTTT. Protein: CASSAGIRTGELFF.

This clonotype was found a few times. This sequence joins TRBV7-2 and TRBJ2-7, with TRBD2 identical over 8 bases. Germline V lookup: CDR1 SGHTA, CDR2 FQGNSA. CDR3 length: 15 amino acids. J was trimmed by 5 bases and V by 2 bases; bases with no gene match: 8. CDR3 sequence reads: CASSLTGGPGNEQYF. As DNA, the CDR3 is TGTGCCAGCAGCTTAACGGGAGGGCCGGGCAACGAGCAGTACTTC.

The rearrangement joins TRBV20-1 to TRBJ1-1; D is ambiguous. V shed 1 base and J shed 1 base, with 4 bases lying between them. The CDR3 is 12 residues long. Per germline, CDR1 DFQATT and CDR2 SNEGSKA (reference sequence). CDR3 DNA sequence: TGCAGTGCTAGAGGGTCGAACACTGAAGCTTTCTTT. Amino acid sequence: CSARGSNTEAFF.

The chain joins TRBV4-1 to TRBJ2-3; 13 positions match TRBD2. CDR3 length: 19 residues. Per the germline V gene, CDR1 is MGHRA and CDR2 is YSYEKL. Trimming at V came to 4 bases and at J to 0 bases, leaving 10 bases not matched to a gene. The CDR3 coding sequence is TGCGCCAGCAGCCGACTATGGACTAGCGGGGGTTCTAGCACAGATACGCAGTATTTT. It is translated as CASSRLWTSGGSSTDTQYF.

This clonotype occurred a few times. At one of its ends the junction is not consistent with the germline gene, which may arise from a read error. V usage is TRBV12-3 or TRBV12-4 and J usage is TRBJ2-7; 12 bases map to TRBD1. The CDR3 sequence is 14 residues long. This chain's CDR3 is CVSSWDRGRREQYF. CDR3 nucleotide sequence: TGTGTCAGCAGCTGGGACAGGGGGCGCCGGGAGCAGTACTTC.

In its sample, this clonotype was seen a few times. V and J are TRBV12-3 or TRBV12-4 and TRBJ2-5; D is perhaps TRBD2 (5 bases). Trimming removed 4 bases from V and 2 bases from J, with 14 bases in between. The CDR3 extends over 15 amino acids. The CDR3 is CASSSRGSPQETQYF. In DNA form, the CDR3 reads TGTGCCAGCAGTTCTCGCGGGTCTCCACAAGAGACCCAGTACTTC.

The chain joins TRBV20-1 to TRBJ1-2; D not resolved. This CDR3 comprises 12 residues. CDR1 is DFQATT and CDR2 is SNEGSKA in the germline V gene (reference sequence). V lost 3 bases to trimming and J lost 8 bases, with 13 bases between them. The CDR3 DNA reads TGCAGTGCTAGTCATGGGGTATGGGGCTACACCTTC. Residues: CSASHGVWGYTF.

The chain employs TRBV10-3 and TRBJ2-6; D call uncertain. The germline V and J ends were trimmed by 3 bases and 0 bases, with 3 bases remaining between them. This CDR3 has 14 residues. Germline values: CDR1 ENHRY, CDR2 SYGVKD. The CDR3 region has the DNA TGTGCCATCAGTGATAACTCTGGGGCCAACGTCCTGACTTTC. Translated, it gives CAISDNSGANVLTF.

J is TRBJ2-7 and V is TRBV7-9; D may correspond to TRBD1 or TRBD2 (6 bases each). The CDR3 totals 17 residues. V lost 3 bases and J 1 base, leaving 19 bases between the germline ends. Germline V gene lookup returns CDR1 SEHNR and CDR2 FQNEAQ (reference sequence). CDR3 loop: CASSFLSPRGLSYEQYF. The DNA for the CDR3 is TGTGCCAGCAGCTTTCTATCCCCCAGGGGACTTTCCTACGAGCAGTACTTC. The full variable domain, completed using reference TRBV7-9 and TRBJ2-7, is DTGVSQNPRHKITKRGQNVTFRCDPISEHNRLYWYRQTLGQGPEFLTYFQNEAQLEKSRLLSDRFSAERPKGSFSTLEIQRTEQGDSAMYLCASSFLSPRGLSYEQYFGPGTRLTVT.

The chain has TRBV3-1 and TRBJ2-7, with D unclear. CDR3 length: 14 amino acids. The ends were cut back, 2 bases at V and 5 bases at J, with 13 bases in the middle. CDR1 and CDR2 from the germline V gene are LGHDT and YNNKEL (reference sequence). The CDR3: CASSQLLSSHEQYF. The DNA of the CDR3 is TGTGCCAGCAGCCAATTGTTGTCGTCCCACGAGCAGTACTTC.

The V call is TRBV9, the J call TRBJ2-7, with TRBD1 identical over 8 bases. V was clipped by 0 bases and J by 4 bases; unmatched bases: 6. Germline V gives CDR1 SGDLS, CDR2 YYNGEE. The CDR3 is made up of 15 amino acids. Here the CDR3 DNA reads TGTGCCAGCAGCGTAGCAGGGGGCGCGTCGTACGAGCAGTACTTC. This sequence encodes CASSVAGGASYEQYF.

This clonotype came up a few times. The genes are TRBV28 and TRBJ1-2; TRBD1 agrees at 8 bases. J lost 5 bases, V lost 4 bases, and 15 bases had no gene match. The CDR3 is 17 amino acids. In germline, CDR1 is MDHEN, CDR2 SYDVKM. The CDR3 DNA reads TGTGCCAGCAGTTCCTCGGACAGGGTGGGCCTCTTTTATGGCTACACCTTC. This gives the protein CASSSSDRVGLFYGYTF.

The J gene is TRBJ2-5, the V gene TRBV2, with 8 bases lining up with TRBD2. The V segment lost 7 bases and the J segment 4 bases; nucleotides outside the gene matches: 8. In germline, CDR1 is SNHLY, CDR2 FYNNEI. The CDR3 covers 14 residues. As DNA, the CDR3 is TGTGCCAGCATGGAACGGGAGGGCTTAGAGACCCAGTACTTC. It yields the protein CASMEREGLETQYF.

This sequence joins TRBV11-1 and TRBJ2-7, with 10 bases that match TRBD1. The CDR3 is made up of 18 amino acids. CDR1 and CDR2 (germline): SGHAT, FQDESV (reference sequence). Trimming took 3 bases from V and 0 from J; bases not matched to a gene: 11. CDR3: CASSLTGGTYLDSYEQYF. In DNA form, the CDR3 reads TGTGCCAGCAGCTTGACAGGGGGCACCTATCTAGACTCCTACGAGCAGTACTTC. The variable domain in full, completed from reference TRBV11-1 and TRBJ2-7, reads EAEVAQSPRYKITEKSQAVAFWCDPISGHATLYWYRQILGQGPELLVQFQDESVVDDSQLPKDRFSAERLKGVDSTLKIQPAELGDSAMYLCASSLTGGTYLDSYEQYFGPGTRLTVT.

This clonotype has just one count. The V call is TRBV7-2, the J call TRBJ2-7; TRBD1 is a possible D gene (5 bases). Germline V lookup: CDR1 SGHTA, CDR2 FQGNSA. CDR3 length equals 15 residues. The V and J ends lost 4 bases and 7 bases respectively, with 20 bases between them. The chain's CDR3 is CASSSPATVSGEQYF. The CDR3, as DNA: TGTGCCAGCAGCTCGCCAGCGACAGTGAGTGGAGAGCAGTACTTC.

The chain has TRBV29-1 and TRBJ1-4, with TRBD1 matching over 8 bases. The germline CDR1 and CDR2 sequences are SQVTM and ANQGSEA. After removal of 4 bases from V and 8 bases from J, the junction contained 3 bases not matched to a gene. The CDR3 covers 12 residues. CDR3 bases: TGCAGCGTTGGGGCAGGGGGCGAAAAACTGTTTTTT. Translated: CSVGAGGEKLFF.

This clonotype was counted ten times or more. The CDR3 DNA follows: TGTGCCAGCAGACTGAGCTCTGGAAACACCATATATTTT. Translating it yields CASRLSSGNTIYF. The V gene is TRBV12-3 or TRBV12-4, the J gene TRBJ1-3; D call uncertain. V lost 6 bases to trimming and J lost 0 bases, with 6 bases between them. The CDR3 contains 13 residues.

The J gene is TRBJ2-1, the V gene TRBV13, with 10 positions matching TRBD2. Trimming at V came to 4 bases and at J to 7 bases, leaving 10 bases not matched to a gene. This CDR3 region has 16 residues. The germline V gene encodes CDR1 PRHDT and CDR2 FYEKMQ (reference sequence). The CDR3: CASSSRGLAGANEQFF. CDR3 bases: TGTGCCAGCAGCTCCCGCGGGCTAGCGGGAGCAAATGAGCAGTTCTTC.

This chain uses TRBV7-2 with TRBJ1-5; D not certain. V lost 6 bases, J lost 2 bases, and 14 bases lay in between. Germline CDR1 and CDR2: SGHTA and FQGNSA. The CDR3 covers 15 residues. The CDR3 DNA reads TGTGCCAGCAGACCCTCCAGGCAGGGCAATCAGCCCCAGCATTTT. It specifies CASRPSRQGNQPQHF.

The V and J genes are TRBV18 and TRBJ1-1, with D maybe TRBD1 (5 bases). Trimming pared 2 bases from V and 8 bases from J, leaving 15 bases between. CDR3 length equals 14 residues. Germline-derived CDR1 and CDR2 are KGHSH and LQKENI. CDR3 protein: CASSPGSGEREAFF. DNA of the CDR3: TGTGCCAGCTCACCAGGATCGGGGGAGCGGGAAGCTTTCTTT.

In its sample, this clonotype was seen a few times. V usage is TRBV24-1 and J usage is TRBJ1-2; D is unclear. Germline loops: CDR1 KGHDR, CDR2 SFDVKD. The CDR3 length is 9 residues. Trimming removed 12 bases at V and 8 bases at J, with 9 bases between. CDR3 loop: CAATRGYTF. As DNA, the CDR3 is TGTGCCGCAACGAGGGGCTACACCTTC.

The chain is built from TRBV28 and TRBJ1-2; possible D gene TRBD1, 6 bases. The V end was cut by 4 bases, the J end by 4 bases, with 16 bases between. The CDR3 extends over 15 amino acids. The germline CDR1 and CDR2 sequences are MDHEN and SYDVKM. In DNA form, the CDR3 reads TGTGCCAGCAGTTCCCCAATGACAGGACCCTATGGCTACACCTTC. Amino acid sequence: CASSSPMTGPYGYTF.

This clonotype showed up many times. The CDR3 reads CSALKTSGNTDTQYF. In DNA, the CDR3 is TGCAGTGCTTTGAAGACTAGCGGGAATACAGATACGCAGTATTTT. The genes are TRBV20-1 and TRBJ2-3; 11 bases map to TRBD2. Germline CDR1 is DFQATT and CDR2 is SNEGSKA (reference sequence). V lost 5 bases to trimming and J lost 3 bases; unmatched junction nucleotides: 7. The CDR3 totals 15 residues.

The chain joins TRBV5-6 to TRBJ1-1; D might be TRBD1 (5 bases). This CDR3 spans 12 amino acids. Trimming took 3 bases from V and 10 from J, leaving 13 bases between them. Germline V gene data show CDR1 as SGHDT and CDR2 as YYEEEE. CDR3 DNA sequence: TGTGCCAGCAGCTGGGGCGGGCCCGGAGCTTTCTTT. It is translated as CASSWGGPGAFF.

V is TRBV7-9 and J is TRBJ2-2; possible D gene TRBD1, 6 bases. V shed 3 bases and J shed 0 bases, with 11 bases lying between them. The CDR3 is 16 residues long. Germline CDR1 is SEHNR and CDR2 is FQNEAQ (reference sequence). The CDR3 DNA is TGTGCCAGCAGCTTTACAGGGAGCTCGAACACCGGGGAGCTGTTTTTT. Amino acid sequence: CASSFTGSSNTGELFF. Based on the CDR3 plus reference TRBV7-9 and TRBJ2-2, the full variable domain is DTGVSQNPRHKITKRGQNVTFRCDPISEHNRLYWYRQTLGQGPEFLTYFQNEAQLEKSRLLSDRFSAERPKGSFSTLEIQRTEQGDSAMYLCASSFTGSSNTGELFFGEGSRLTVL.

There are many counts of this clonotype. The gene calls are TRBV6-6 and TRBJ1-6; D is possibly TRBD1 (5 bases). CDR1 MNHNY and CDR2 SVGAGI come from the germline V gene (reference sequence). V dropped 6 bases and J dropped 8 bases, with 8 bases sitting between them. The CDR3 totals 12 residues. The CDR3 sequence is CASRIGDSPLHF. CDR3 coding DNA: TGTGCCAGCAGAATAGGGGATTCACCCCTCCACTTT.

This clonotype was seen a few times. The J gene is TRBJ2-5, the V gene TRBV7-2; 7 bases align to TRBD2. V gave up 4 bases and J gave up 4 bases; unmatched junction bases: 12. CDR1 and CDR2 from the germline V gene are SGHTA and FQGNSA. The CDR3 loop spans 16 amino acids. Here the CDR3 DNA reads TGTGCCAGCAGCTACCGGGGCGGGAGAAGTGGAGAGACCCAGTACTTC. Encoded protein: CASSYRGGRSGETQYF.

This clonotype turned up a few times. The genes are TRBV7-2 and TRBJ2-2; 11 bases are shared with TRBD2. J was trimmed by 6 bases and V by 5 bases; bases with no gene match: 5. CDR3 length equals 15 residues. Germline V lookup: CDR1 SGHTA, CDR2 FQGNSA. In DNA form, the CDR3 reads TGTGCCAGCAGCACGGGACTAGCGGTAGCCGGGGAGCTGTTTTTT. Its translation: CASSTGLAVAGELFF.

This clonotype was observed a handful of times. In DNA, the CDR3 is TGTGCCAGCAGACCCGTAAGCTCCTACAATGAGCAGTTCTTC. Its protein product is CASRPVSSYNEQFF. The chain carries TRBV7-9 and TRBJ2-1; the D is unclear. The CDR3 totals 14 residues. Germline V gives CDR1 SEHNR, CDR2 FQNEAQ (reference sequence). V dropped 6 bases and J dropped 0 bases, with 9 bases sitting between them.

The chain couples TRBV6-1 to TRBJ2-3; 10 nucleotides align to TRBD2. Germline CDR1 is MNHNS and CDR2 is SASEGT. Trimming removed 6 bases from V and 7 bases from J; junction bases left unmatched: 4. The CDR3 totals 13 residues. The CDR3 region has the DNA TGTGCCAGCAGAGGACTAGCGGCCTATACGCAGTATTTT. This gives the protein CASRGLAAYTQYF.